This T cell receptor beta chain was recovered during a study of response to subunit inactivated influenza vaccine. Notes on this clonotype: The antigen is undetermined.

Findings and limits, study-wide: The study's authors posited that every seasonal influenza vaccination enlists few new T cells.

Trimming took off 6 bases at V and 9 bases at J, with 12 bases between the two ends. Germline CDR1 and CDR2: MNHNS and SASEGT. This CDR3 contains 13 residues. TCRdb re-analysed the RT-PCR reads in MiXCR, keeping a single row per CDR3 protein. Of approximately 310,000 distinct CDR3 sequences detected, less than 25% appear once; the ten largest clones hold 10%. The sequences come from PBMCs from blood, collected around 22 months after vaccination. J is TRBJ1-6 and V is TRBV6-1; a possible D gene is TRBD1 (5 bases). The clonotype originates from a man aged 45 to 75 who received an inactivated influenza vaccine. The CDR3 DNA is TGTGCCAGCAGGGATTGGGACGTTTCACCCCTCCACTTT. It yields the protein CASRDWDVSPLHF.